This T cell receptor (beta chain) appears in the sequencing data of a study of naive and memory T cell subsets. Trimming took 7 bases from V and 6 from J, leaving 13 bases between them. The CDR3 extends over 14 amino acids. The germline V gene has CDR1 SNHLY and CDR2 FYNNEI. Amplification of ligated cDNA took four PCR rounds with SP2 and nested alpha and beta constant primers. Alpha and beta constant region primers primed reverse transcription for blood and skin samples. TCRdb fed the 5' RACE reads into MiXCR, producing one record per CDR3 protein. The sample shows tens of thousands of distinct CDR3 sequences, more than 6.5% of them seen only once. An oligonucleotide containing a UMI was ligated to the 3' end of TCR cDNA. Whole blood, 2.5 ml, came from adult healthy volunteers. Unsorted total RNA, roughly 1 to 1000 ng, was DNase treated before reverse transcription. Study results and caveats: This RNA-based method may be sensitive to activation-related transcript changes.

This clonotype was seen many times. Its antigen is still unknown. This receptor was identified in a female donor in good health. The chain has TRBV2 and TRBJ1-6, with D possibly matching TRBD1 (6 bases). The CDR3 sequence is CASIGGQINSPLHF. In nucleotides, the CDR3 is TGTGCCAGCATTGGCGGACAGATTAATTCACCCCTCCACTTT.